The rows below give T cell receptor beta chains drawn from one sample of a study of T cell repertoires in ileal Crohn's disease. TCRdb's table, derived via immunoSEQ multiplex PCR, lists solely in-frame clones and lacks some. The profile shows approximately 10,000 clones, approximately 72% of them singletons. What was sequenced was ileal tissue. These TCRs come from an adult with Crohn's disease. CDR3s include the opening cysteine and the closing phenylalanine or tryptophan. Each record gives: CDR3 protein, CDR3 DNA, D gene, J gene, clone size, V gene. D genes are given only for firm matches. Size is omitted from some rows. Given values are once, few, many or a class for expanded clones.

CDR3 protein: CASSQGLWGAGNTIYF
CDR3 DNA: TGCGCCAGCAGCCAAGGGCTTTGGGGGGCTGGAAACACCATATATTTT
D gene: .
J gene: TRBJ1-3
clone size: medium-sized
V gene: TRBV4-3

CDR3 protein: CASSQDFGQTYEQYF
CDR3 DNA: TGTGCCAGCAGCCAAGATTTCGGACAGACCTACGAGCAGTACTTC
D gene: .
J gene: TRBJ2-7
clone size: .
V gene: TRBV4-2

CDR3 protein: CSVGESGQGAYGYTF
CDR3 DNA: TGCAGCGTTGGGGAATCGGGACAGGGGGCATACGGCTACACCTTC
D gene: TRBD1
J gene: TRBJ1-2
clone size: few
V gene: TRBV29-1

CDR3 protein: CASIRRQGRYGYTF
CDR3 DNA: TGTGCCAGCATCCGACGACAGGGCAGATATGGCTACACCTTC
D gene: TRBD1
J gene: TRBJ1-2
clone size: .
V gene: TRBV5-8

CDR3 protein: CASSYIAGGLYEQYF
CDR3 DNA: TGTGCCAGCAGTTATATAGCGGGGGGCCTCTACGAGCAGTACTTC
D gene: TRBD2
J gene: TRBJ2-7
clone size: .
V gene: TRBV6-5

CDR3 protein: CASSLSGGLGQPQHF
CDR3 DNA: TGTGCCAGCAGTTTAAGCGGCGGTCTAGGACAGCCCCAGCATTTT
D gene: .
J gene: TRBJ1-5
clone size: .
V gene: TRBV27

CDR3 protein: CASSYTSGRDQETQYF
CDR3 DNA: TGTGCCAGCAGTTACACTAGCGGGAGGGACCAAGAGACCCAGTACTTC
D gene: TRBD2
J gene: TRBJ2-5
clone size: few
V gene: TRBV6-5

CDR3 protein: CASRQEARITGELFF
CDR3 DNA: TGTGCCAGCAGGCAGGAGGCGCGTATTACCGGGGAGCTGTTTTTT
D gene: .
J gene: TRBJ2-2
clone size: .
V gene: TRBV6-5

CDR3 protein: CASRPSAGGTDTQYF
CDR3 DNA: TGCGCCAGCAGACCCTCCGCGGGGGGCACAGATACGCAGTATTTT
D gene: TRBD2
J gene: TRBJ2-3
clone size: .
V gene: TRBV5-1

CDR3 protein: CASSSREGYEQYF
CDR3 DNA: TGTGCCAGCAGTTCTCGGGAAGGCTACGAGCAGTACTTC
D gene: .
J gene: TRBJ2-7
clone size: .
V gene: TRBV6-6

CDR3 protein: CASSYGWGEYEQYF
CDR3 DNA: TGCGCCAGCAGCTATGGGTGGGGAGAATACGAGCAGTACTTC
D gene: .
J gene: TRBJ2-7
clone size: .
V gene: TRBV5-1

CDR3 protein: CASSLVSGQGYTEAFF
CDR3 DNA: TGCGCCAGCAGCTTGGTTTCGGGACAAGGCTACACTGAAGCTTTCTTT
D gene: .
J gene: TRBJ1-1
clone size: .
V gene: TRBV5-1

CDR3 protein: CASTHRVGTGGFNEQFF
CDR3 DNA: TGTGCCAGTACCCATAGAGTAGGGACAGGGGGCTTCAATGAGCAGTTCTTC
D gene: TRBD1
J gene: TRBJ2-1
clone size: .
V gene: TRBV19

CDR3 protein: CASRIHTDTQYF
CDR3 DNA: TGCGCCAGCAGAATTCACACAGATACGCAGTATTTT
D gene: .
J gene: TRBJ2-3
clone size: .
V gene: TRBV5-1

CDR3 protein: CASSAQVSTEAFF
CDR3 DNA: TGTGCCAGCAGCGCTCAGGTGAGCACTGAAGCTTTCTTT
D gene: .
J gene: TRBJ1-1
clone size: .
V gene: TRBV6-1

CDR3 protein: CASSLDSRKAFF
CDR3 DNA: TGTGCCAGCAGCTTAGACAGCCGGAAAGCTTTCTTT
D gene: .
J gene: TRBJ1-1
clone size: few
V gene: TRBV7-2

CDR3 protein: CASTFPQGYNEQFF
CDR3 DNA: TGTGCCAGCACCTTTCCACAGGGCTACAATGAGCAGTTCTTC
D gene: .
J gene: TRBJ2-1
clone size: .
V gene: TRBV7-2

CDR3 protein: CASSLSSGRSDTQYF
CDR3 DNA: TGTGCCAGCAGCTTATCTAGCGGGAGGTCAGATACGCAGTATTTT
D gene: TRBD2
J gene: TRBJ2-3
clone size: .
V gene: TRBV7-7

CDR3 protein: CAWTPGHSNTEAFF
CDR3 DNA: TGTGCCTGGACGCCGGGACACTCGAACACTGAAGCTTTCTTT
D gene: .
J gene: TRBJ1-1
clone size: .
V gene: TRBV30

CDR3 protein: CASGKFGGNTIYF
CDR3 DNA: TGTGCCAGTGGTAAATTCGGTGGAAACACCATATATTTT
D gene: .
J gene: TRBJ1-3
clone size: medium-sized
V gene: TRBV19

CDR3 protein: CASSFGGRYGYTF
CDR3 DNA: TGTGCCAGCAGCTTTGGAGGACGCTATGGCTACACCTTC
D gene: .
J gene: TRBJ1-2
clone size: .
V gene: TRBV7-2

CDR3 protein: CASSLAGQGTQETQYF
CDR3 DNA: TGTGCCAGCAGTCTCGCGGGACAGGGGACCCAAGAGACCCAGTACTTC
D gene: TRBD1
J gene: TRBJ2-5
clone size: .
V gene: TRBV28

CDR3 protein: CASSSADTQYF
CDR3 DNA: TGTGCCAGCAGCAGCGCAGATACGCAGTATTTT
D gene: .
J gene: TRBJ2-3
clone size: .
V gene: TRBV7-9

CDR3 protein: CASSTQGGGGYTF
CDR3 DNA: TGTGCCAGCAGTACTCAGGGGGGAGGCGGCTACACCTTC
D gene: TRBD1
J gene: TRBJ1-2
clone size: .
V gene: TRBV2

CDR3 protein: CASSSGVDGYTF
CDR3 DNA: TGTGCCAGCAGTTCCGGGGTGGATGGCTACACCTTC
D gene: .
J gene: TRBJ1-2
clone size: few
V gene: TRBV28

CDR3 protein: CASSGGRRQGDEQFF
CDR3 DNA: TGTGCCAGCAGCGGGGGACGGCGTCAGGGGGATGAGCAGTTCTTC
D gene: TRBD1
J gene: TRBJ2-1
clone size: .
V gene: TRBV5-8

CDR3 protein: CASSAWTGLNYNEQFF
CDR3 DNA: TGCGCCAGCAGCGCCTGGACGGGACTTAACTACAATGAGCAGTTCTTC
D gene: .
J gene: TRBJ2-1
clone size: few
V gene: TRBV4-3

CDR3 protein: CASTRAGGKNEQFF
CDR3 DNA: TGTGCCAGCACACGGGCAGGGGGAAAGAATGAGCAGTTCTTC
D gene: .
J gene: TRBJ2-1
clone size: few
V gene: TRBV21-1

CDR3 protein: CASSPGQGTQPQHF
CDR3 DNA: TGTGCCAGCAGCCCCGGACAGGGGACCCAGCCCCAGCATTTT
D gene: TRBD1
J gene: TRBJ1-5
clone size: .
V gene: TRBV7-8

CDR3 protein: CASSPRTGGSYEQYF
CDR3 DNA: TGTGCCAGCTCACCACGGACAGGGGGATCCTACGAGCAGTACTTC
D gene: TRBD1
J gene: TRBJ2-7
clone size: .
V gene: TRBV18

CDR3 protein: CSVRDMATFF
CDR3 DNA: TGCAGCGTCCGGGACATGGCAACTTTCTTT
D gene: .
J gene: TRBJ1-1
clone size: .
V gene: TRBV29-1

CDR3 protein: CASSAGTGVPNEQFF
CDR3 DNA: TGTGCCAGTAGTGCTGGGACAGGGGTGCCCAATGAGCAGTTCTTC
D gene: TRBD1
J gene: TRBJ2-1
clone size: few
V gene: TRBV19

CDR3 protein: CASSSGQGAATEAFF
CDR3 DNA: TGTGCCAGCAGTTCCGGACAGGGGGCCGCCACTGAAGCTTTCTTT
D gene: TRBD1
J gene: TRBJ1-1
clone size: .
V gene: TRBV28

CDR3 protein: CASSQVAGGPIGELFF
CDR3 DNA: TGCGCCAGCAGCCAGGTAGCGGGAGGGCCTATCGGGGAGCTGTTTTTT
D gene: TRBD2
J gene: TRBJ2-2
clone size: .
V gene: TRBV4-1

CDR3 protein: CASSMDRDRGFYEQYF
CDR3 DNA: TGTGCCAGTAGTATGGATCGGGACAGGGGGTTCTACGAGCAGTACTTC
D gene: TRBD1
J gene: TRBJ2-7
clone size: .
V gene: TRBV19

CDR3 protein: CASSPGDRSYEQYF
CDR3 DNA: TGCGCCAGCAGCCCAGGGGACAGATCCTACGAGCAGTACTTC
D gene: TRBD1
J gene: TRBJ2-7
clone size: .
V gene: TRBV5-1

CDR3 protein: CASSKLAGGNQPQHF
CDR3 DNA: TGTGCCAGTAGTAAGTTGGCAGGGGGGAATCAGCCCCAGCATTTT
D gene: TRBD1
J gene: TRBJ1-5
clone size: .
V gene: TRBV19

CDR3 protein: CATSKRDSSGNTIYF
CDR3 DNA: TGTGCCACCAGCAAGAGAGACAGCTCTGGAAACACCATATATTTT
D gene: .
J gene: TRBJ1-3
clone size: .
V gene: TRBV15

CDR3 protein: CASSESPPGDEQFF
CDR3 DNA: TGTGCCAGCAGTGAATCCCCCCCGGGGGATGAGCAGTTCTTC
D gene: .
J gene: TRBJ2-1
clone size: .
V gene: TRBV2

CDR3 protein: CATSGGEADTQYF
CDR3 DNA: TGTGCCACCAGCGGGGGGGAGGCAGATACGCAGTATTTT
D gene: TRBD2
J gene: TRBJ2-3
clone size: .
V gene: TRBV15

CDR3 protein: CASSPPAGRGEQPQHF
CDR3 DNA: TGCGCCAGCAGCCCTCCGGCTGGCCGCGGGGAGCAGCCCCAGCATTTT
D gene: .
J gene: TRBJ1-5
clone size: .
V gene: TRBV4-1

CDR3 protein: CASSLDTSYGYTF
CDR3 DNA: TGTGCCAGTAGCCTCGACACAAGCTATGGCTACACCTTC
D gene: .
J gene: TRBJ1-2
clone size: .
V gene: TRBV19

CDR3 protein: CAWRRMGQGGHEQYF
CDR3 DNA: TGTGCCTGGAGGCGTATGGGACAGGGTGGGCACGAGCAGTACTTC
D gene: TRBD1
J gene: TRBJ2-7
clone size: .
V gene: TRBV30

CDR3 protein: CASSPGVISFAGYTF
CDR3 DNA: TGCGCCAGCAGCCCGGGGGTGATCAGTTTCGCAGGCTACACCTTC
D gene: .
J gene: TRBJ1-2
clone size: .
V gene: TRBV5-1

CDR3 protein: CASSVRAQWAGGYTF
CDR3 DNA: TGTGCCAGCAGTGTCAGGGCACAATGGGCGGGAGGCTACACCTTC
D gene: .
J gene: TRBJ1-2
clone size: .
V gene: TRBV2

CDR3 protein: CASSLTIQGVSEAFF
CDR3 DNA: TGTGCCAGCAGTTTAACCATCCAGGGGGTGTCTGAAGCTTTCTTT
D gene: TRBD1
J gene: TRBJ1-1
clone size: .
V gene: TRBV27

CDR3 protein: CAREQGAGEKLFF
CDR3 DNA: TGTGCCAGGGAACAGGGGGCAGGTGAAAAACTGTTTTTT
D gene: TRBD1
J gene: TRBJ1-4
clone size: .
V gene: TRBV6-1

CDR3 protein: CASSQVASGRSEQYF
CDR3 DNA: TGTGCCAGCAGCCAAGTCGCTAGCGGGAGGAGCGAGCAGTACTTC
D gene: TRBD2
J gene: TRBJ2-7
clone size: .
V gene: TRBV14

CDR3 protein: CASSFYTGAPETQYF
CDR3 DNA: TGTGCCAGCAGTTTTTATACGGGAGCCCCAGAGACCCAGTACTTC
D gene: .
J gene: TRBJ2-5
clone size: few
V gene: TRBV28

CDR3 protein: CAISESTGQNTEAFF
CDR3 DNA: TGTGCCATCAGTGAGTCGACAGGACAGAACACTGAAGCTTTCTTT
D gene: .
J gene: TRBJ1-1
clone size: medium-sized
V gene: TRBV10-3